This TCR beta chain was sequenced in a study of blood T cell repertoires in COVID-19. Between the trimmed V and J ends, which lost 1 base and 0 bases, there was a span of 10 bases. There are 16 residues in the CDR3. Germline V gene data show CDR1 as SGHAT and CDR2 as FQNNGV. The repertoire was sequenced with immunoSEQ multiplex PCR; TCRdb's copy has only in-frame clones and lacks some. Of roughly 350,000 clones listed, under 95% are singletons. This TCR was recovered from a woman aged 25 to 39 who had recovered from COVID-19. The J gene is TRBJ1-3, the V gene TRBV11-2; no definite D call. Sequences were obtained from PBMCs or T cells enriched from blood (not recorded which). In DNA, the CDR3 is TGTGCCAGCAGCTTAGTTGGCCATAACTCTGGAAACACCATATATTTT. Translating gives CASSLVGHNSGNTIYF.